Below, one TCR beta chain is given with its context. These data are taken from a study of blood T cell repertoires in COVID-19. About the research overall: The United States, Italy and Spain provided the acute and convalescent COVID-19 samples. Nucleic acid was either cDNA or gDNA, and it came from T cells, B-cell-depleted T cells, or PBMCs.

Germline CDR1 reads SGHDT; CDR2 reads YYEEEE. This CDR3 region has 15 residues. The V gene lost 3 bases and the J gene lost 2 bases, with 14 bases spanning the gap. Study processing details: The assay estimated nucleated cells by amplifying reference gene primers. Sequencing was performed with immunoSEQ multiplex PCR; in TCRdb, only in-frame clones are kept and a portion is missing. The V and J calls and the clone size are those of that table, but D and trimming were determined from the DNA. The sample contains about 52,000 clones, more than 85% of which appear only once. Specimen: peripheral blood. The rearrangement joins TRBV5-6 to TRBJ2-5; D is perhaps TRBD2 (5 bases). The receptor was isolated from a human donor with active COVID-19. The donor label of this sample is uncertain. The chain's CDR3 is CASSSVEGWQETQYF. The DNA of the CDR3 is TGTGCCAGCAGCTCTGTTGAGGGTTGGCAAGAGACCCAGTACTTC.